This T cell receptor beta chain was recorded in a study of T cell repertoires in cytomegalovirus infection. Germline CDR1 DFQATT, CDR2 SNEGSKA (reference sequence). The CDR3 covers 15 residues. J was trimmed by 6 bases and V by 1 base; bases with no gene match: 6. This clonotype was picked up a small number of times. Its antigen remains unknown. TCRdb independently ran MiXCR on the reads; one entry per CDR3 protein. The sample shows approximately 590,000 distinct CDR3 sequences, almost 40% of them seen only once. This TCR was recovered from a human donor in good health (CMV status not recorded). Some clones in this sample may be carry-over from other donors' samples. The sequences come from cultured PBMCs, collected from culture after CMV antigen stimulation. This chain connects TRBV20-1 to TRBJ2-1, with TRBD2 matching over 10 bases. The CDR3 nucleotides read TGCAGTGCTAGAGTGCCGGGACTAGCGAGCAATGAGCAGTTCTTC. Its protein is CSARVPGLASNEQFF.